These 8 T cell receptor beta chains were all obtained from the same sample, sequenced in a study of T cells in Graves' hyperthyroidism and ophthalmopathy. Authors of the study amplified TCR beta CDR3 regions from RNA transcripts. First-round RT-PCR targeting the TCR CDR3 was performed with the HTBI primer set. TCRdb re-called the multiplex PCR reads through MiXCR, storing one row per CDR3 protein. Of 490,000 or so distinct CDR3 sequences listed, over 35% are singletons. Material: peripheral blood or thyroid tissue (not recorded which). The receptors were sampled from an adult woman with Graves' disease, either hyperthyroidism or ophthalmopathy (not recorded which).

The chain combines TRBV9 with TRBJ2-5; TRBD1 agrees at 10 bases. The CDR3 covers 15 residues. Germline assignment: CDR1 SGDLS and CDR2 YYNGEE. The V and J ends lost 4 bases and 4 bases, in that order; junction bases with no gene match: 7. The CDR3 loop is CASSPRTGGRETQYF. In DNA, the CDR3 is TGTGCCAGCAGCCCACGGACAGGGGGAAGAGAGACCCAGTACTTC.

The DNA of the CDR3 is TGTGCCAGTGCAGGGGGATACCAAGAGACCCAGTACTTC. Translation gives CASAGGYQETQYF. The chain joins TRBV19 to TRBJ2-5; TRBD1 matches at 7 bases. The CDR3 has 13 residues. Germline V gives CDR1 LNHDA, CDR2 SQIVND (reference sequence). V trimming: 8 bases; J trimming: 0 bases; junction bases outside the gene matches: 3.

As DNA, the CDR3 is TGTGCCAGCAGCTCACAGGGGGCTTCCGGGGAGCTGTTTTTT. Amino acids: CASSSQGASGELFF. The J gene is TRBJ2-2, the V gene TRBV5-6, with TRBD1 identical over 9 bases. Germline V gene lookup returns CDR1 SGHDT and CDR2 YYEEEE. The trim removed 3 bases at V and 6 bases at J, leaving 3 bases unmatched. CDR3 size: 14 residues.

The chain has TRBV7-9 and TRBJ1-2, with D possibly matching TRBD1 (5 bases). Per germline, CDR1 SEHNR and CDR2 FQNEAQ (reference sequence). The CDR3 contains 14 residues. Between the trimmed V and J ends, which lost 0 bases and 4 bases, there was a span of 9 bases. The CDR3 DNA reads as TGTGCCAGCAGCTTAGCTGTGGGACTCTATGGCTACACCTTC. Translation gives CASSLAVGLYGYTF.

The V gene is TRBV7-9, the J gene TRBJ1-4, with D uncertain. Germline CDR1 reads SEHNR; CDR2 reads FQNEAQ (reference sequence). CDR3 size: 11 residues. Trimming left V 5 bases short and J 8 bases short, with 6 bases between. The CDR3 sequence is CASSQQEKLFF. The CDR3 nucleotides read TGTGCCAGCAGCCAACAGGAAAAACTGTTTTTT.

CDR3 DNA: TGTGCCATGACAACGGACAGAGCGAACACTGAAGCTTTCTTT. Protein sequence: CAMTTDRANTEAFF. The rearrangement links TRBV10-3 to TRBJ1-1, with TRBD1 as a possible D gene (6 bases). Germline CDR1 ENHRY, CDR2 SYGVKD. The CDR3 has 14 amino acids. With 9 bases removed from V and 1 base from J, the gap between germline ends came to 15 bases.

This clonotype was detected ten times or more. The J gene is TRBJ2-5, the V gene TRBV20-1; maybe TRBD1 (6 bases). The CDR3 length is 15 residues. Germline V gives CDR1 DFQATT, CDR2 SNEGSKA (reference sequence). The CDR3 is CSPRGGGALQETQYF. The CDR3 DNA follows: TGCAGCCCCCGAGGGGGTGGAGCGCTACAAGAGACCCAGTACTTC.

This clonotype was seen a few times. The CDR3 nucleotides are TGCGCCAGCAGCCAAGGACAGGCCGGCTACGAGCAGTACTTC. Its translation is CASSQGQAGYEQYF. The chain carries TRBV4-3 and TRBJ2-7; maybe TRBD1 (6 bases). The germline CDR1 and CDR2 sequences are LGHNA and YSLEER. The V gene lost 1 base and the J gene lost 3 bases, with 10 bases spanning the gap. The CDR3 totals 14 residues.